The table lists the clone carrying this TCR beta chain with a few counts. What it binds is not known. One end of the junction varies from germline; a read error may be responsible. A J-beta primer mix and a sample-barcoded 5' primer were used in a second PCR of about 7 to 12 cycles. CDR3-containing paired-end reads numbering at least 2.5 million came from each sample. TCRdb reprocessed the 5' RACE reads via MiXCR and lists one record per CDR3 protein. Among 700,000 or so distinct CDR3 sequences, roughly 41% were seen once, and the ten largest hold roughly 30%. This sample stems from a study of blood T cells in healthy people across ages. General study points: Getting older went along with TCR beta diversity per million T cells dropping roughly linearly.

Per the germline V gene, CDR1 is DFQATT and CDR2 is SNEGSKA (reference sequence). The CDR3 has 16 residues. The receptor comes from a man older than 75 in good health. What was sequenced was blood. The chain uses TRBV20-1 and TRBJ2-6, with D perhaps matching TRBD1 (6 bases). The CDR3 sequence is CSASPGQTSGANVLTF. The CDR3 DNA reads TGTAGTGCTAGTCCTGGACAGACCTCTGGGGCCAACGTCCTGACTTTC.